This is a list of T cell receptor beta chains from one sample in a study of regulatory T cells in long-lasting Graves disease. TCRdb ran MiXCR on the multiplex PCR reads and lists one entry per CDR3 protein. In the table there are 350,000 to 550,000 distinct CDR3 sequences, approximately 15% of which are singletons. These data also featured in a second study, about T cells in Graves' hyperthyroidism and ophthalmopathy.

The sample consisted of peripheral blood mononuclear cells (PBMCs), taken at new diagnosis, from a patient treated with antithyroid drugs. The origin of the receptors is a woman between 50 and 59 years old with Graves disease. CDR3s include the opening cysteine and the closing phenylalanine or tryptophan. The D gene is left open where the match is weak. Some rows mark clone size as missing; the rest say once, few, many or name a class of expanded clone.

V gene	D gene	J gene	clone size	CDR3 DNA	CDR3 protein
TRBV19	.	TRBJ2-6	.	TGTGCCAGTAGTATAGGGGAGGCTGGGGCCAACGTCCTGACTTTC	CASSIGEAGANVLTF
TRBV7-9	TRBD1	TRBJ1-4	.	TGTGCCAGCAGCCAAAGGGGGCCTGAATCAAAGGAAAAACTGTTTTTT	CASSQRGPESKEKLFF
TRBV5-1	TRBD2	TRBJ2-3	.	TGCGCCAGCAGCGCGGGACTAGCGGGAGGGCCCGGGCCAGATACGCAGTATTTT	CASSAGLAGGPGPDTQYF
TRBV12-3/TRBV12-4	TRBD1	TRBJ1-2	.	TGTGCCAGCTGGTCAGGGGGGTCGAATGGCTACACCTTC	CASWSGGSNGYTF
TRBV2	TRBD1	TRBJ2-1	many	TGTGCCAGCAGTGCCCGGGACAGACGCTACAATGAGCAGTTCTTC	CASSARDRRYNEQFF
TRBV28	.	TRBJ2-6	many	TGTGCCAGCACTGGGCTGGGCGTCGCCGGGGCCAACGTCCTGACTTTC	CASTGLGVAGANVLTF
TRBV29-1	.	TRBJ2-2	.	TGCAGCGTTGTTCCAGATAACACCGGGGAGCTGTTTTTT	CSVVPDNTGELFF
TRBV25-1	.	TRBJ2-1	.	TGTGCCAGCAGTGCCCAAAACTCCTACAATGAGCAGTTCTTC	CASSAQNSYNEQFF
TRBV30	TRBD1	TRBJ2-1	many	TGTGCCTGGAGTCTGACCCTAGACAGGGGTTGGCGCTTC	CAWSLTLDRGWRF
TRBV3-1	.	TRBJ2-3	many	TGTGCCAGCAGCCAAGCGTCTTTTGTGGACAGTCCGTATTTT	CASSQASFVDSPYF
TRBV25-1	.	TRBJ2-5	.	TGTGCCAGCAGTGATCCCCGGACTGGTTTAGGGTGGGAGACCCAGTACTTC	CASSDPRTGLGWETQYF
TRBV11-2	.	TRBJ1-3	few	TGTGCCAGCAGCTCGGACACAGGAAACACCATATATTTT	CASSSDTGNTIYF
TRBV9	.	TRBJ1-2	few	TGTGCCAGCAGCGTAGAAGCGACGGCTAACTATGGCTACACCTTC	CASSVEATANYGYTF
TRBV19	TRBD1	TRBJ2-7	.	TGTGCCAGTAGTGCCCACGCAGGGGGATCTACCTACGAGCAGTACTTC	CASSAHAGGSTYEQYF
TRBV28	TRBD1	TRBJ2-6	.	TGTGCCAGCAGCTACAGGGGACCGGGGGCCAACGTCCTGACTTTC	CASSYRGPGANVLTF
TRBV9	.	TRBJ2-3	.	TGTGCCAGCAGCGCGACGGACATTAGCACAGATACGCAGTATTTT	CASSATDISTDTQYF
TRBV2	TRBD2	TRBJ2-7	.	TGTGCCAGCAGTCCCGGACTAGCGGGAGAGCTACGAGGGCAGTACTTC	CASSPGLAGELRGQYF
TRBV28	TRBD2	TRBJ2-3	.	TGTGCCAGCAGTGAAGCGGGAGGGTTAACAGATACGCAATATTTT	CASSEAGGLTDTQYF
TRBV27	.	TRBJ1-4	many	TGTGCCAGCAGTCCGCCGGGGACGATGAAAAAACTGTTTTTT	CASSPPGTMKKLFF
TRBV14	.	TRBJ2-3	few	TGTGCCAGCAGCCAAATCCAGGGCGGAACAGATACGCAGTATTTT	CASSQIQGGTDTQYF
TRBV11-2	TRBD1	TRBJ1-2	many	TGTGCCAGCAGCTTCACAGGGGACTATGGCTACACCTTC	CASSFTGDYGYTF
TRBV7-9	.	TRBJ1-5	many	TGTGCCAGCAGCGTCGACGGGGTCCAGCCCCAGCATTTT	CASSVDGVQPQHF
TRBV19	TRBD1	TRBJ1-1	.	TGTGCCAGTAACGACAGGGGTTGGACTGAAGCTTTCTTT	CASNDRGWTEAFF
TRBV5-1	.	TRBJ2-2	.	TGCGCCAGCAGCTTGGTCGGTCAGGGTGTCACCGGGGAGCTGTTTTTT	CASSLVGQGVTGELFF
TRBV5-1	.	TRBJ2-1	many	TGCGCCAGCAGCTTAGGCGGTTTAACCTACAATGAGCAGTTCTTC	CASSLGGLTYNEQFF
TRBV28	TRBD2	TRBJ2-1	many	TGTGCCAGCACCCTAACGGGACTAGCGGGATACAATGAGCAGTTCTTC	CASTLTGLAGYNEQFF
TRBV29-1	.	TRBJ2-1	many	TGCAGCGTTGGCTCTAGGGTCAATGAGCAGTTCTTC	CSVGSRVNEQFF
TRBV5-1	.	TRBJ2-3	many	TGCGCCAGCAGCTTGACCGTCCGCACAGATACGCAGTATTTT	CASSLTVRTDTQYF